This TCR beta chain was documented in a study of blood T cell repertoires in COVID-19. Study as a whole: The United States, Italy and Spain were the sources of the acute and convalescent COVID-19 samples.

V lost 2 bases and J 0 bases, leaving 17 bases between the germline ends. Germline CDR1 reads MNHEY; CDR2 reads SVGEGT. This CDR3 is built from 18 residues. Authors' data handling: Using reference gene primer amplification, nucleated cell counts were estimated. The repertoire was sequenced with immunoSEQ multiplex PCR; TCRdb's copy has only in-frame clones and lacks some. Clonal size and the V and J genes are those of that table, whereas D and trimming came from the DNA. Of over 70,000 clones listed, less than 90% are singletons. Sequencing used peripheral blood. This TCR derives from a human donor in a cohort sampled during active COVID-19. The chain recombines TRBV6-2 or TRBV6-3 with TRBJ2-1; unclear D gene. CDR3 in DNA: TGTGCCAGCAGTTACACACGAAAAGTATCCCTCTCCTACAATGAGCAGTTCTTC. As protein: CASSYTRKVSLSYNEQFF.